This paragraph reports one T cell receptor (beta chain). This record belongs to a study of blood T cell repertoires in COVID-19. In the study overall: The samples span acute and convalescent COVID-19 from the United States, Italy and Spain. Sample material is recorded as cDNA or gDNA derived from T cells, B-cell-depleted T cells, or PBMCs.

As originally analysed: Amplified reference gene primers provided the basis for estimating nucleated cell counts. Some clones are missing from TCRdb's copy, which holds only in-frame ones; the method was immunoSEQ multiplex PCR. V and J calls plus clone size are reproduced from that table; the DNA served to infer D and trimming. The sample holds fewer than 250,000 clones; around four fifths are singletons and the top ten take under 3.5%. This CDR3 comprises 17 residues. Germline CDR1 and CDR2: SGHRS and YFSETQ. The V end lost 4 bases, the J end lost 5 bases, and 24 bases lay between the germline ends.

V is TRBV5-1 and J is TRBJ1-2, with D maybe TRBD1 (6 bases). This sequence was found in a man aged 50-60 years with active or convalescent COVID-19. The sequenced sample consisted of peripheral blood. The CDR3 region has the DNA TGCGCCAGCAGCCTAACGGCCTTACAGGGCTCAGTATATGGCTACACCTTC. Translation gives CASSLTALQGSVYGYTF.